Listed below are T cell receptor beta chains from one sample, sequenced in a study of somatic mutations in cytotoxic T cells in rheumatoid arthritis. Clones were read by immunoSEQ multiplex PCR, and TCRdb kept only the in-frame ones, dropping some. This sample yields approximately 25,000 clones, of which roughly 69% are seen a single time; 7.5% to 10% belongs to the top ten. The sample taken for sequencing was CD8+ T cells sorted from blood. These receptor sequences come from a woman younger than 35 in good health. The CDR3 runs from the conserved cysteine through the conserved F or W. The D gene is left open where the match is weak. Some rows have no size entry. The others give once, few or many, or a class for an expanded clone.

TRBD2	TRBV2	17	.	TRBJ2-2	CASSAPHRVAGAGELFF	TGTGCCAGCAGTGCACCGCATCGGGTAGCGGGAGCCGGGGAGCTGTTTTTT
TRBD2	TRBV9	15	.	TRBJ2-1	CASSVVAGGSNEQFF	TGTGCCAGCAGCGTAGTAGCGGGAGGGAGCAATGAGCAGTTCTTC
.	TRBV19	15	.	TRBJ2-3	CASSASGFRADTQYF	TGTGCCAGTAGCGCGAGCGGGTTTAGAGCAGATACGCAGTATTTT
TRBD1	TRBV6-1	13	.	TRBJ2-7	CASADPGQRAGYF	TGTGCCAGCGCAGACCCGGGACAGAGAGCAGGGTACTTC
.	TRBV6-1	14	.	TRBJ1-6	CASSEARESSPLHF	TGTGCCAGCAGTGAAGCGCGGGAGAGCTCACCCCTCCACTTT
TRBD1	TRBV15	15	.	TRBJ1-1	CATSRDRQRDTEAFF	TGTGCCACCAGCAGGGACAGGCAGCGAGACACTGAAGCTTTCTTT
TRBD2	TRBV29-1	14	.	TRBJ2-1	CSVEWREDYNEQFF	TGCAGCGTTGAATGGCGGGAGGATTACAATGAGCAGTTCTTC
.	TRBV2	15	few	TRBJ2-7	CASSQFRQDPYEQYF	TGTGCCAGCAGTCAATTCCGACAGGACCCCTACGAGCAGTACTTC
TRBD2	TRBV6-1	14	.	TRBJ2-7	CASSEASGIHEQYF	TGTGCCAGCAGTGAGGCTAGCGGGATCCACGAGCAGTACTTC
.	TRBV27	13	.	TRBJ2-5	CASSFVGGETQYF	TGTGCCAGCAGTTTCGTGGGGGGAGAGACCCAGTACTTC
.	TRBV7-9	14	few	TRBJ1-2	CASSSRGANYGYTF	TGTGCCAGCAGCTCCCGGGGGGCCAACTATGGCTACACCTTC
TRBD2	TRBV6-5	15	once	TRBJ2-1	CASSLLAGAYNEQFF	TGTGCCAGCAGTCTACTAGCGGGAGCTTACAATGAGCAGTTCTTC
.	TRBV28	14	once	TRBJ2-4	CASSEQGRGNIQYF	TGTGCCAGCAGTGAACAGGGTAGGGGTAACATTCAGTACTTC
.	TRBV27	13	few	TRBJ2-7	CASSWGRHYEQYF	TGTGCCAGCAGTTGGGGCAGACACTACGAGCAGTACTTC
.	TRBV7-8	16	once	TRBJ1-5	CASSLGGLLSDQPQHF	TGTGCCAGCAGCTTAGGTGGGCTACTTAGCGATCAGCCCCAGCATTTT
.	TRBV4-1	15	.	TRBJ1-4	CASSQYGATNEKLFF	TGCGCCAGCAGCCAATACGGTGCAACTAATGAAAAACTGTTTTTT
TRBD1	TRBV7-9	13	.	TRBJ1-2	CASSLWTGYGYTF	TGTGCCAGCAGCTTGTGGACAGGATATGGCTACACCTTC
.	TRBV7-9	14	once	TRBJ2-3	CASSPPGLTDTQYF	TGTGCCAGCAGCCCTCCGGGGCTCACAGATACGCAGTATTTT
.	TRBV19	14	.	TRBJ1-5	CASSPGTRGQPQHF	TGTGCCAGTAGTCCCGGGACGAGGGGTCAGCCCCAGCATTTT
.	TRBV25-1	13	few	TRBJ1-1	CASSVGQNTEAFF	TGTGCCAGCAGTGTGGGGCAGAACACTGAAGCTTTCTTT
.	TRBV7-6	15	.	TRBJ2-1	CASGAAVSSYNEQFF	TGTGCCAGCGGCGCGGCCGTGAGCTCCTACAATGAGCAGTTCTTC
TRBD1	TRBV27	15	.	TRBJ2-5	CASSLGTGGRETQYF	TGTGCCAGCAGTCTTGGGACAGGGGGCCGGGAGACCCAGTACTTC
.	TRBV7-6	15	.	TRBJ2-3	CASSLALSRHDTQYF	TGTGCCAGCAGCTTAGCACTGTCCAGACATGATACGCAGTATTTT
.	TRBV7-9	13	few	TRBJ2-2	CASSLGLPGELFF	TGTGCCAGCAGCTTAGGACTCCCCGGGGAGCTGTTTTTT
.	TRBV30	14	.	TRBJ2-2	CAWSRVSSTGELFF	TGTGCCTGGAGTCGCGTTTCGAGCACCGGGGAGCTGTTTTTT
.	TRBV19	15	.	TRBJ1-4	CASTPLGGVGEKLFF	TGTGCCAGCACTCCTCTAGGGGGGGTAGGAGAAAAACTGTTTTTT
.	TRBV5-5	16	.	TRBJ1-6	CASSLGVTGSISPLHF	TGTGCCAGCAGCTTGGGCGTCACAGGGAGCATTTCACCCCTCCACTTT
.	TRBV7-9	15	once	TRBJ1-1	CASSSIVGWTTEAFF	TGTGCCAGCAGCTCGATAGTCGGATGGACCACTGAAGCTTTCTTT
.	TRBV7-9	15	.	TRBJ2-2	CASSLVGPSTGELFF	TGTGCCAGCAGCTTAGTTGGACCCAGCACCGGGGAGCTGTTTTTT
.	TRBV27	14	.	TRBJ1-1	CASSLTQGGTEAFF	TGTGCCAGCAGTTTAACTCAGGGTGGGACTGAAGCTTTCTTT
.	TRBV9	15	once	TRBJ1-6	CASSAWAEANSPLHF	TGTGCCAGCAGCGCGTGGGCGGAGGCTAATTCACCCCTCCACTTT
.	TRBV4-1	14	.	TRBJ1-2	CASSQDSTVYGYTF	TGCGCCAGCAGCCAAGATAGCACGGTCTATGGCTACACCTTC
.	TRBV27	14	.	TRBJ1-2	CASKPGAGAYGYTF	TGTGCCAGCAAACCCGGGGCAGGCGCCTATGGCTACACCTTC
.	TRBV7-9	18	.	TRBJ2-3	CASSPPYGTQISTDTQYF	TGTGCCAGCAGCCCACCGTACGGGACCCAGATAAGCACAGATACGCAGTATTTT
TRBD1	TRBV28	15	.	TRBJ1-5	CASTPRGRGDQPQHF	TGTGCCAGCACCCCCAGGGGGCGAGGGGATCAGCCCCAGCATTTT
.	TRBV7-9	15	.	TRBJ2-1	CASSKPGPGVNEQFF	TGTGCCAGCAGCAAACCGGGACCGGGGGTAAATGAGCAGTTCTTC
TRBD1	TRBV19	15	.	TRBJ1-4	CASSPAGTGAEKLFF	TGTGCCAGTAGTCCTGCCGGGACAGGGGCTGAAAAACTGTTTTTT
.	TRBV7-9	14	.	TRBJ1-2	CASSSQGFLGGYTF	TGTGCCAGCAGCTCACAGGGTTTCTTAGGTGGCTACACCTTC
TRBD2	TRBV6-5	15	.	TRBJ2-5	CASSYVLRGVETQYF	TGTGCCAGCAGTTACGTCCTCCGGGGGGTAGAGACCCAGTACTTC
TRBD2	TRBV2	15	.	TRBJ2-1	CASSERGRADNEQFF	TGTGCCAGCAGTGAACGGGGGAGGGCCGACAATGAGCAGTTCTTC
.	TRBV7-9	16	.	TRBJ2-2	CASSSQVKGNTGELFF	TGTGCCAGCAGCTCGCAGGTTAAGGGTAACACCGGGGAGCTGTTTTTT
.	TRBV9	17	.	TRBJ2-5	CASSVSLGGAIQETQYF	TGTGCCAGCAGCGTATCTTTGGGGGGGGCAATTCAAGAGACCCAGTACTTC
TRBD1	TRBV13	15	few	TRBJ1-2	CASSSGQGGFDGYTF	TGTGCCAGCAGCTCTGGACAGGGCGGTTTCGATGGCTACACCTTC
TRBD1	TRBV5-1	16	.	TRBJ1-2	CASSWGTGGKEDGYTF	TGCGCCAGCAGCTGGGGGACAGGGGGCAAGGAAGATGGCTACACCTTC
.	TRBV11-3	13	.	TRBJ1-6	CASSFAKNSPLHF	TGTGCCAGCAGCTTCGCTAAAAATTCACCCCTCCACTTT
.	TRBV7-6	14	.	TRBJ2-3	CASSLVAWGDTQYF	TGTGCCAGCAGCTTGGTGGCCTGGGGGGATACGCAGTATTTT
.	TRBV27	12	.	TRBJ2-7	CASSLDGYEQYF	TGTGCCAGCAGTTTAGATGGATACGAGCAGTACTTC
.	TRBV5-4	15	.	TRBJ1-6	CASSLAPTAHSPLHF	TGTGCCAGCAGCTTGGCCCCAACGGCCCATTCACCCCTCCACTTT
.	TRBV29-1	11	.	TRBJ2-2	CSVIRAGELFF	TGCAGCGTTATTAGAGCAGGGGAGCTGTTTTTT
.	TRBV14	12	.	TRBJ1-1	CASSPPGGRTFF	TGTGCCAGCAGCCCCCCTGGGGGGAGAACTTTCTTT